This TCR beta chain was sequenced during a study of shared clonotypes between healthy human individuals. Each sample came from a Caucasian adult donor living in Nashville, Tennessee. Regarding the study as a whole: Some clonotypes were shared by all four sorted-subset donors, while others were not shared. The non-shared ones had lower generation probabilities than the shared ones. Sharing across four donors was seen in around 5% of naive CD4 clonotypes.

The CDR3 has 10 amino acids. The germline V gene has CDR1 MDHEN and CDR2 SYDVKM. The V and J ends lost 6 bases and 7 bases respectively, with 6 bases between them. As concerns this clone: The antigen is undetermined.

Sorted-subset replicate PCR reactions contained approximately 190 ng DNA, corresponding to tens of thousands of T cell genomes. Only in-frame clones appear in the TCRdb table, and some are missing; sequencing was by immunoSEQ multiplex PCR. The table shows roughly 680,000 clones, with roughly 72% occurring only once. The chain joins TRBV28 to TRBJ1-1; D is uncertain. The sequence derives from a woman in her 30s in good health. The sample comprised memory CD4+ T cells sorted from blood. Regarding subset: CD45RA-negative fraction. The CDR3 coding sequence is TGTGCCAGCAGGCGTAATGAAGCTTTCTTT. This codes for CASRRNEAFF.